This T cell receptor (beta chain) was sequenced in a study of vaccination effects on CD4 cells after COVID-19. Clones were sequenced by immunoSEQ multiplex PCR, and TCRdb holds only the in-frame ones, with some missing. Among about 73,000 clones listed, approximately 74% were seen once. Antigen-specific CD4+ T cells were first expanded with viral peptide pools by the ViraFEST assay and only then sequenced. Subsequent to a culture period of 10 to 11 days, CD4+ T cells were isolated. Among the vaccine recipients, none had a prior SARS-CoV-2 infection, and nucleocapsid antibodies were negative. They grew 2 million to 2.5 million PBMC in each well, adding 10 IU/ml IL-2 and approximately 10 ug/ml peptides. The authors replaced half the medium with IL-2 medium on days 3 and 7. Only one count was recorded for this clone. Its antigen is undetermined. V dropped 1 base and J dropped 0 bases, with 9 bases sitting between them. The CDR3 extends over 15 amino acids. Germline V gene sequence: CDR1 MGHRA, CDR2 YSYEKL.

General observations from the study: Early timepoints after infection were absent, and convalescent patients were few in the study.

This chain uses TRBV4-1 with TRBJ1-2; D is ambiguous. The sequence derives from a human donor who received a COVID-19 vaccine. The sample in question was CD4+ T cells from PBMCs cultured with HCoV-NL63 spike peptides, obtained before COVID-19 vaccination. CDR3 DNA sequence: TGCGCCAGCAGCCAAGGGCCGACTTCTAACTATGGCTACACCTTC. Its protein is CASSQGPTSNYGYTF.